The 15 T cell receptor beta chains listed next were all sequenced from one sample in a study of blood T cells in healthy people across ages. Through a sample-barcoded 5' primer and a J-beta primer mix, a second PCR was run for roughly 6 to 11 cycles. TCRdb fed the 5' RACE reads into MiXCR, producing one record per CDR3 protein. The sample holds about 1.5 million distinct CDR3 sequences, roughly two fifths seen once. The specimen was blood. All receptors derive from a woman between 18 and 30 years old in good health.

This clonotype was seen more than once but under ten times. This chain uses TRBV20-1 with TRBJ2-3; weak D call: TRBD2 (6 bases). The germline V gene encodes CDR1 DFQATT and CDR2 SNEGSKA (reference sequence). The CDR3 runs 15 residues. Deletions cut 5 bases from V and 2 bases from J, with 17 bases between. CDR3: CSAQRRGTFTDTQYF. The CDR3 DNA reads TGCAGTGCTCAGCGCCGGGGGACGTTCACAGATACGCAGTATTTT.

V is TRBV11-2 and J is TRBJ1-1; D is unclear. Germline V gene data show CDR1 as SGHAT and CDR2 as FQNNGV. V lost 1 base, J lost 4 bases, and 16 bases lay in between. This CDR3 has 16 amino acids. CDR3 bases: TGTGCCAGCAGCTTAGGGCGAGGAGGGCGGAGCACTGAAGCTTTCTTT. It translates to CASSLGRGGRSTEAFF.

For the CDR3, the DNA is TGTGCCAGCCGTACGAATACCCGGGACAGGCATAGAGCTTTCTTT. This translates into CASRTNTRDRHRAFF. The chain couples TRBV6-5 to TRBJ1-1; 8 bases agree with TRBD1. CDR3 length: 15 amino acids. The V gene end was trimmed by 8 bases and the J gene end by 10 bases; junction bases not matched to a gene: 18. Looked up from germline, CDR1 is MNHEY and CDR2 is SVGAGI.

This clonotype occurred once. This chain connects TRBV29-1 to TRBJ2-7, with a weak D call TRBD1 (6 bases). TRBJ2-5 matches the DNA end more closely, so the J call is doubtful. This CDR3 is 16 amino acids long. Germline lookup yields CDR1 SQVTM and CDR2 ANQGSEA. The CDR3 here is CSVRRGTPDTQETQYF. The CDR3 coding sequence is TGCAGCGTTAGAAGGGGGACACCCGATACACAAGAGACCCAGTACTTC.

This clonotype was found a few times. The chain's CDR3 is CASSQLRGDTGELFF. CDR3 in DNA: TGTGCCAGCAGCCAACTCAGGGGGGATACCGGGGAGCTGTTTTTT. The V and J genes are TRBV7-9 and TRBJ2-2; a possible D gene is TRBD1 (7 bases). CDR1 is SEHNR and CDR2 is FQNEAQ in the germline V gene (reference sequence). V lost 5 bases and J lost 5, with 15 bases in between. There are 15 residues in the CDR3. Full variable domain (missing parts from reference TRBV7-9 and TRBJ2-2): DTGVSQNPRHKITKRGQNVTFRCDPISEHNRLYWYRQTLGQGPEFLTYFQNEAQLEKSRLLSDRFSAERPKGSFSTLEIQRTEQGDSAMYLCASSQLRGDTGELFFGEGSRLTVL.

A note on this clonotype: An end of the junction does not agree with germline; a read error may underlie this. The chain uses TRBV11-2 and TRBJ2-2, with 10 positions matching TRBD2. Germline CDR1 and CDR2: SGHAT and FQNNGV. The CDR3 totals 15 residues. CDR3 sequence: CAGSRAGGLVEELFF. Written as DNA, the CDR3 is TGTGCCGGCAGCCGAGCGGGGGGGCTGGTGGAGGAGCTGTTTTTT.

This clonotype was seen a single time. The rearrangement uses TRBV18 and TRBJ2-7, with TRBD1 matching 7 bases. This CDR3 spans 15 amino acids. Germline CDR1 is KGHSH and CDR2 is LQKENI. The CDR3 DNA sequence: TGTGACATCTCACCAGGTAGGGACAGAGGCTACGAGCAGTACTTC. The encoded protein is CDISPGRDRGYEQYF.

This clonotype was detected only a few times. The chain employs TRBV10-3 and TRBJ1-4; D is unresolved. The CDR3 contains 12 residues. Germline values: CDR1 ENHRY, CDR2 SYGVKD. With 3 bases removed from V and 7 bases from J, the gap between germline ends came to 6 bases. CDR3 nucleotides: TGTGCCATCAGTGACTATGGTGAAAAACTGTTTTTT. Protein product: CAISDYGEKLFF.

This clonotype was observed a handful of times. The genes are TRBV12-3 or TRBV12-4 and TRBJ2-5; no clear D. CDR3 length equals 16 residues. V was clipped by 2 bases and J by 3 bases, with 16 bases between them. CDR3 region: CASSLRGWQAEETQYF. The CDR3, as DNA: TGTGCCAGCAGTTTACGAGGATGGCAGGCAGAAGAGACCCAGTACTTC.

The chain links TRBV5-1 to TRBJ2-4, with 8 bases that match TRBD2. The better agreement between TRBJ2-5 and the DNA end casts doubt on the J call. Germline V gives CDR1 SGHRS, CDR2 YFSETQ. CDR3 length: 15 residues. CDR3 nucleotide sequence: TGCGCCAGCAGCTTGTTCGGGGGGGTCCAAGAGACCCAGTACTTC. Translated: CASSLFGGVQETQYF.

Here the CDR3 reads CASSQELNNSPLHF. As DNA, the CDR3 is TGTGCCAGCAGTCAGGAGCTAAATAATTCACCCCTCCACTTT. The V call is TRBV11-1, the J call TRBJ1-6; no firm D call. Trimming left V 6 bases short and J 5 bases short, with 11 bases between. This CDR3 has 14 amino acids. The germline CDR1 and CDR2 sequences are SGHAT and FQDESV (reference sequence).

This clonotype was observed a few times. One end of the junction fails to match germline, which may point to a read error. V and J are TRBV7-9 and TRBJ2-1; the D is unclear. From germline, CDR1 is SEHNR and CDR2 FQNEAQ (reference sequence). This CDR3 has 14 residues. The CDR3 reads CANSPPGTYNEQFF. The CDR3 region has the DNA TGTGCCAACAGCCCCCCGGGCACCTACAATGAGCAGTTCTTC.

Turning to this clonotype: One end of the junction is discordant with germline, which a read error may explain. The chain carries TRBV9 and TRBJ2-5; D is undetermined. Looked up from germline, CDR1 is SGDLS and CDR2 is YYNGEE. There are 16 residues in the CDR3. Here the CDR3 DNA reads TGTGCCGGCAGCCCCAAAGGTGTGTCAGAGCAAGAGACCCAGTACTTC. Encoded protein: CAGSPKGVSEQETQYF.

The V call is TRBV15, the J call TRBJ1-2; TRBD1 matches 10 bases. The germline gives CDR1 LNHNV, CDR2 YYDKDF (reference sequence). This CDR3 has 15 amino acids. After removal of 3 bases from V and 4 bases from J, the junction contained 5 bases not matched to a gene. This chain's CDR3 is CATSSGTGASYGYTF. For the CDR3, the DNA is TGTGCCACCAGCAGTGGGACAGGGGCTAGCTATGGCTACACCTTC. The full variable domain, completed using reference TRBV15 and TRBJ1-2, is DAMVIQNPRYQVTQFGKPVTLSCSQTLNHNVMYWYQQKSSQAPKLLFHYYDKDFNNEADTPDNFQSRRPNTSFCFLDIRSPGLGDTAMYLCATSSGTGASYGYTFGSGTRLTVV.

The chain employs TRBV5-1 and TRBJ2-3; TRBD2 matches at 12 bases. Germline CDR1 and CDR2: SGHRS and YFSETQ. CDR3 length: 17 amino acids. V shed 0 bases and J 5 bases; nucleotides not matched to a gene: 7. The CDR3, as DNA: TGCGCCAGCAGCTTGGACGCTAGCGGGGGGGTTGGAGATACGCAGTATTTT. Its translation: CASSLDASGGVGDTQYF.